This T cell receptor beta chain emerged from a study of T cell responses to AZD1222 COVID-19 vaccine. Study-level points and caveats: Mostly white British, mostly female donors; authors suggested clonal diversity may be underestimated.

This CDR3 has 16 residues. Trimming stripped 4 bases from V and 4 bases from J, with 17 bases between. Per the germline V gene, CDR1 is SGHNT and CDR2 is YYREEE (reference sequence). Clones were read by immunoSEQ multiplex PCR, and TCRdb kept only the in-frame ones, dropping some. The sample has 130,000 to 150,000 clones, approximately 90% seen once. On this clone: Its antigen is currently unknown.

This clonotype was sampled from an adult in good health. The sequenced sample was peripheral blood, obtained on day 0 of AZD1222 vaccination. This chain connects TRBV5-4 to TRBJ2-2; the D call may be TRBD1 or TRBD2 (5 bases each). The CDR3 nucleotides read TGTGCCAGCAGCCCAAACTTGGGGGTCCTCACCGGGGAGCTGTTTTTT. Amino acids: CASSPNLGVLTGELFF.